This entry is about one T cell receptor beta chain. This table comes from immunoSEQ multiplex PCR, and its TCRdb copy is limited to in-frame clones, with some not included. In the table there are approximately 450,000 clones, 80% to 90% of which are singletons. This record belongs to a study of blood T cell repertoires in COVID-19. Overall study context: Sample material is recorded as cDNA or gDNA derived from T cells, B-cell-depleted T cells, or PBMCs.

This CDR3 contains 14 residues. Germline V gene lookup returns CDR1 SGHAT and CDR2 FQNNGV. V lost 1 base to trimming and J lost 0 bases, with 4 bases between them. This TCR was recovered from a man under 40 who had recovered from COVID-19. The rearrangement links TRBV11-2 to TRBJ1-3; D unclear. The sequencing input was PBMCs or T cells enriched from blood (not recorded which). The CDR3 is CASSLAFSGNTIYF. CDR3 DNA: TGTGCCAGCAGCTTAGCTTTCTCTGGAAACACCATATATTTT.